The clone carrying this T cell receptor (beta chain) was detected many times. The CDR3 sequence is 14 residues long. The V end was cut by 1 base, the J end by 0 bases, with 7 bases between. The germline gives CDR1 LGHDT, CDR2 YNNKEL (reference sequence). The entry originates in a study of identical twins. With template switching, a universal primer site was added, and the cDNA carried unique molecular identifiers. From the 5' RACE reads, TCRdb called clonotypes with MiXCR, one entry per CDR3 protein. The sample consists of 270,000 or so distinct CDR3 sequences, 6.5% to 9.5% of them appearing once. These data were also filed under a second study, of yellow fever vaccine responses in identical twins.

The chain uses TRBV3-1 and TRBJ2-7; unclear D gene. Sample: CD8+ T cells sorted from blood. The receptor comes from a woman aged 18-29 years in good health. The CDR3 protein is CASSQGIGSYEQYF. The CDR3 DNA follows: TGTGCCAGCAGCCAAGGAATAGGCTCCTACGAGCAGTACTTC.